These T cell receptor beta chains were read from a single sample in a study of CD8 T cells in Susac syndrome. Via MiXCR, TCRdb re-called the immunoSEQ multiplex PCR reads, giving one row per CDR3 protein. Counted here are about 130,000 distinct CDR3 sequences, about 94% occurring once; the ten biggest clones make up approximately 0.2%. Sequencing was done on a sample of CD8+ T cells from PBMCs. The receptors shown here come from a human donor with Susac syndrome. Each CDR3 is given without its conserved first and last residue. D genes are given only for firm matches.

>TRBJ1-2|-|TRBV29-1
SVGVDYGYT
>TRBJ2-1|TRBD1|TRBV7-9
ASSLAQGAKNEQF
>TRBJ2-7|-|TRBV28
ASSSSTYEQY
>TRBJ2-7|TRBD1|TRBV3-1
ASSQEWTGDYEQY
>TRBJ1-1|TRBD1|TRBV6-6
ASSYTRTGGFTEAF
>TRBJ2-3|-|TRBV2
ASSEGFTSTDTQY
>TRBJ1-1|-|TRBV7-2
ASSSKRYRPHTEAF
>TRBJ2-7|-|TRBV29-1
SVDWGDYEQY
>TRBJ1-4|-|TRBV15
ATSSDRFATNEKLF
>TRBJ1-1|-|TRBV19
ASSFQGFTEAF
>TRBJ2-3|-|TRBV28
ASSPRRAYTQY
>TRBJ2-2|-|TRBV30
AWSVSVGHTGELF
>TRBJ2-5|TRBD1|TRBV7-6
ASSSRQGSQETQY
>TRBJ2-7|TRBD2|TRBV13
ASSLRTSGGYEQY
>TRBJ1-1|-|TRBV20-1
SAGGENTEAF
>TRBJ2-5|-|TRBV20-1
SALARDNQETQY
>TRBJ2-5|-|TRBV7-6
ASSLRRGTQETQY
>TRBJ2-1|TRBD2|TRBV12-5
ASGTIAGVWRREQF
>TRBJ2-7|-|TRBV7-8
ASSTKADYEQY
>TRBJ1-3|-|TRBV30
AWSAGIGGNTIY